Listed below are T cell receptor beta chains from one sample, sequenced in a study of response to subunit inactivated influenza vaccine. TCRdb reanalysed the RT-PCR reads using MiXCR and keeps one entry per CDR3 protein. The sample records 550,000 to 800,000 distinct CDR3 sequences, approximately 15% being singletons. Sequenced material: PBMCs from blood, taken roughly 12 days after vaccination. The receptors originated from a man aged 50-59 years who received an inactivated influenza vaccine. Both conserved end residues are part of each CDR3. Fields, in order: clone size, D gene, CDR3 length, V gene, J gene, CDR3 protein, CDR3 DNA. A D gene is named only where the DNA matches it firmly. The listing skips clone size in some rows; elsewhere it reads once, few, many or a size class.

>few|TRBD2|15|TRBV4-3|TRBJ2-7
CASSQDLAGFYEQYF
TGCGCCAGCAGCCAAGATTTAGCGGGATTCTACGAGCAGTACTTC
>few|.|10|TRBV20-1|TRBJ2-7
CSARGNEQYF
TGCAGTGCTAGAGGAAACGAGCAGTACTTC
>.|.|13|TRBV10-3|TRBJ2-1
CAISEIRNNEQFF
TGTGCCATCAGTGAGATTCGTAACAATGAGCAGTTCTTC
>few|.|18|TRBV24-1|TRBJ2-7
CATSGIRGELTDSYEQYF
TGTGCCACCAGTGGCATCAGGGGTGAGCTAACGGACTCCTACGAGCAGTACTTC
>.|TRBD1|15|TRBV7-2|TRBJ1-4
CASSLPTGAAEKLFF
TGTGCCAGCAGCCTACCGACAGGGGCAGCTGAAAAACTGTTTTTT
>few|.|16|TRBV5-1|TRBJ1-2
CASSLAPDTYNYGYTF
TGCGCCAGCAGCTTGGCCCCAGATACTTATAACTATGGCTACACCTTC
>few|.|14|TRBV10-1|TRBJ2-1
CASSAGFAYNEQFF
TGCGCCAGCAGTGCCGGGTTTGCCTACAATGAGCAGTTCTTC
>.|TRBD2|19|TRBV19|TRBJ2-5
CASSIDPTPGGVLQETQYF
TGTGCCAGTAGTATAGATCCAACCCCCGGGGGGGTACTCCAAGAGACCCAGTACTTC
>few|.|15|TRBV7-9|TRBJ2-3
CASSLVPSLSDTQYF
TGTGCCAGCAGCTTAGTCCCCTCGTTGTCAGATACGCAGTATTTT
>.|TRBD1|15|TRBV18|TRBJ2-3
CASRQGWTRPDTQYF
TGTGCCAGCCGACAGGGTTGGACCCGCCCAGATACGCAGTATTTT
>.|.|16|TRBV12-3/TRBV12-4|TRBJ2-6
CASRTGKYSGANVLTF
TGTGCCAGCAGGACGGGTAAATACTCTGGGGCCAACGTCCTGACTTTC
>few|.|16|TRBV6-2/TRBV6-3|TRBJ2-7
CASTMGIGGTSYEQYF
TGTGCCAGCACCATGGGAATTGGCGGCACCTCCTACGAGCAGTACTTC
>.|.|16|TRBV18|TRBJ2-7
CASSPNPSSYGGEQYF
TGTGCCAGCTCACCAAATCCGTCTAGTTACGGGGGCGAGCAGTACTTC
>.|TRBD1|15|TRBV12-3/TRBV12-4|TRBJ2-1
CASSSGTGGLNEQFF
TGTGCCAGCAGTTCCGGGACAGGGGGCCTCAATGAGCAGTTCTTC
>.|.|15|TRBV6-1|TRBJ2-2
CASSKNTGNTGELFF
TGTGCCAGCAGTAAGAATACAGGGAACACCGGGGAGCTGTTTTTT
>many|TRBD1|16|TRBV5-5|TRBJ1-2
CASSPNPGQLNYGYTF
TGTGCCAGCAGCCCGAATCCGGGACAGCTAAACTATGGCTACACCTTC
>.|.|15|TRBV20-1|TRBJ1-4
CSARGISRENEKLFF
TGCAGTGCTAGAGGGATATCGAGAGAGAATGAAAAACTGTTTTTT
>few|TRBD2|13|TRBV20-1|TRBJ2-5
CSAGLAGEETQYF
TGCAGTGCGGGACTAGCGGGAGAAGAGACCCAGTACTTC
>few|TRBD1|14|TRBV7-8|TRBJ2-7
CASSSRTGAIEQYF
TGTGCCAGCAGCTCAAGGACAGGGGCGATCGAGCAGTACTTC
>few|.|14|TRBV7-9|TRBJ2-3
CASIWSPYPNTQYF
TGTGCCAGCATCTGGAGCCCCTACCCTAATACGCAGTATTTT
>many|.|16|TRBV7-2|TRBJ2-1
CASSLATGSSYNEQFF
TGTGCCAGCAGCTTAGCAACAGGGTCCTCCTACAATGAGCAGTTCTTC
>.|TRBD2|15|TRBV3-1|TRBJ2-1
CASSQEIGLDNEQFF
TGTGCCAGCAGCCAAGAAATTGGACTAGACAATGAGCAGTTCTTC
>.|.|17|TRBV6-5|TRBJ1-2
CASSYEAEPRRAYGYTF
TGTGCCAGCAGTTACGAGGCAGAACCGAGAAGGGCCTATGGCTACACCTTC
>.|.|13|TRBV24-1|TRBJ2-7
CATSPWDFYEQYF
TGTGCCACCAGTCCGTGGGACTTTTACGAGCAGTACTTC
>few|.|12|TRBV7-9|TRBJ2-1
CASSFSIREQFF
TGTGCCAGCAGCTTCTCTATCAGGGAGCAGTTCTTC
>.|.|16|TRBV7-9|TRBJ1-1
CASSLGVKLGATEAFF
TGTGCCAGCAGCTTAGGCGTTAAATTGGGGGCCACTGAAGCTTTCTTT
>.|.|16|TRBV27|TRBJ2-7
CASSPVVWGASYEQYF
TGTGCCAGCAGTCCGGTCGTTTGGGGTGCCTCCTACGAGCAGTACTTC
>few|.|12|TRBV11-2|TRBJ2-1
CASSVDIGEQFF
TGTGCCAGCAGCGTGGACATTGGGGAGCAGTTCTTC
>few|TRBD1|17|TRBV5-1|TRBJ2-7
CASSLASGTGGYYEQYF
TGCGCCAGCAGCTTGGCCTCCGGGACAGGGGGCTACTACGAGCAGTACTTC
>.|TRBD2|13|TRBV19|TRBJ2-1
CASLQRGDNEQFF
TGTGCCAGTCTTCAGCGGGGCGACAATGAGCAGTTCTTC
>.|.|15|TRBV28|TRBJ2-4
CASSLMGATENIQYF
TGTGCCAGCAGTTTAATGGGAGCGACAGAAAACATTCAGTACTTC
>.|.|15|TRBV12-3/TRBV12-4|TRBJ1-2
CASSLSGTRLYGYTF
TGTGCCAGCAGTTTAAGCGGGACAAGACTTTATGGCTACACCTTC
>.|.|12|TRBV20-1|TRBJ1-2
CSAPLDILGYTF
TGCAGTGCTCCCTTGGACATCCTTGGCTACACCTTC
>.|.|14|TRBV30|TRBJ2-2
CAWSVGPNTGELFF
TGTGCCTGGAGTGTAGGCCCGAACACCGGGGAGCTGTTTTTT
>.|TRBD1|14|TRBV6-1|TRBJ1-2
CASSGWDSNYGYTF
TGTGCCAGCAGTGGATGGGACAGCAACTATGGCTACACCTTC
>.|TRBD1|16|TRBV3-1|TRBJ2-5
CASSQVLGQGSETQYF
TGTGCCAGCAGCCAAGTTCTCGGACAGGGATCTGAGACCCAGTACTTC
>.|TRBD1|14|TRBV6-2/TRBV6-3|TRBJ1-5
CASSYDRVYQPQHF
TGTGCCAGCAGTTACGACAGGGTTTATCAGCCCCAGCATTTT
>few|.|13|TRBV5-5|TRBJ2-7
CASSLAGTREQYF
TGTGCCAGCAGCTTGGCAGGGACGCGCGAGCAGTACTTC
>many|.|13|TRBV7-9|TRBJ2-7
CASSLKPGGEQYF
TGTGCCAGCAGCTTAAAACCGGGTGGAGAGCAGTACTTC
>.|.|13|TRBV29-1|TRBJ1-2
CSVAENIHYGYIF
TGCAGCGTTGCGGAGAATATTCACTATGGCTACATCTTC
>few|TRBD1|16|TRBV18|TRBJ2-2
CASSPPGQGLTGELFF
TGTGCCAGCTCACCACCGGGACAGGGGTTAACCGGGGAGCTGTTTTTT